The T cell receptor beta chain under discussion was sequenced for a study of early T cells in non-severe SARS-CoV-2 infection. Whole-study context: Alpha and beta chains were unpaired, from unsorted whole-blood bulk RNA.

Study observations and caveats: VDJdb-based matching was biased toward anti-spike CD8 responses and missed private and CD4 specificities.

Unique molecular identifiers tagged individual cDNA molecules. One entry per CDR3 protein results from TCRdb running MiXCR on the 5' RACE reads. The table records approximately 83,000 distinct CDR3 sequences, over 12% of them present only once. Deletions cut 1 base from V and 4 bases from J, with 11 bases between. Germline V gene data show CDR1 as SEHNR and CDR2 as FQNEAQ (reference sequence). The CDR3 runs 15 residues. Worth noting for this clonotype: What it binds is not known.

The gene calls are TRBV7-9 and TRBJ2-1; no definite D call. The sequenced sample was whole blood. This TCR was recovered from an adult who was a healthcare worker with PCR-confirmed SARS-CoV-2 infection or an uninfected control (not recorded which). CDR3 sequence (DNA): TGTGCCAGCAGCTTAGTATCTGTTTTTTACAATGAGCAGTTCTTC. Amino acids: CASSLVSVFYNEQFF. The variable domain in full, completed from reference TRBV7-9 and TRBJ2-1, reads DTGVSQNPRHKITKRGQNVTFRCDPISEHNRLYWYRQTLGQGPEFLTYFQNEAQLEKSRLLSDRFSAERPKGSFSTLEIQRTEQGDSAMYLCASSLVSVFYNEQFFGPGTRLTVL.